One TCR beta chain is described in this entry. The source of the sample is a study of blood T cell repertoires in COVID-19. Study context: Researchers got acute and convalescent COVID-19 samples from the United States, Italy and Spain.

Trimming cost V 5 bases and J 7 bases, with 8 bases left between them. The CDR3 totals 11 residues. In the original workflow: Counts of nucleated cells, estimated from reference gene primer amplification, were obtained. Generated by immunoSEQ multiplex PCR, the TCRdb table keeps only in-frame clones and is missing some. The V and J calls and the clone size are those of that table, but D and trimming were determined from the DNA. The sample consists of about 260,000 clones, around 87% of them appearing once. V is TRBV12-3 or TRBV12-4 and J is TRBJ1-1, with D uncertain. Sequenced sample: peripheral blood. The clonotype originates from a woman in her thirties or forties who had recovered from COVID-19. CDR3 sequence reads: CASSRRGEAFF. In DNA form, the CDR3 reads TGTGCCAGCAGTCGGCGGGGTGAAGCTTTCTTT.